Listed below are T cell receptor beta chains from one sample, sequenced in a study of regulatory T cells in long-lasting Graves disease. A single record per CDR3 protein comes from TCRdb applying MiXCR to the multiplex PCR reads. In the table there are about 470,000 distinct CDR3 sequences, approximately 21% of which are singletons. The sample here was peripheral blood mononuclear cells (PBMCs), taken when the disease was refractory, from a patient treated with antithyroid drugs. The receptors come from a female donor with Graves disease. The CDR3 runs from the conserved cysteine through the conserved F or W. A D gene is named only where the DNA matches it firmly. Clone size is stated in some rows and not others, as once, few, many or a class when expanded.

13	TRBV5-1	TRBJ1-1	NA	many	CASSLANRAEAFF	TGCGCCAGCAGCTTAGCTAACAGGGCCGAAGCTTTCTTT
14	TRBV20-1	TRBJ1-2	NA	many	CSARAGTVNYGYTF	TGCAGTGCTAGAGCAGGGACCGTTAACTATGGCTACACCTTC
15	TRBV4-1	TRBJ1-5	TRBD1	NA	CASSQGRQGSQPQHF	TGCGCCAGCAGCCAAGGTCGACAGGGCAGCCAGCCCCAGCATTTT
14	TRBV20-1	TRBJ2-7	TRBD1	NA	CSATDRGPVYEQYF	TGCAGTGCTACAGACAGGGGGCCGGTCTACGAGCAGTACTTC
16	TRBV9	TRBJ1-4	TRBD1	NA	CASSTSSGGVGEKLFF	TGTGCCAGCAGCACATCCTCAGGGGGCGTTGGCGAAAAACTGTTTTTT
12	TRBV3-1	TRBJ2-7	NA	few	CASSQLAYEQYF	TGTGCCAGCAGCCAGCTAGCTTACGAGCAGTACTTC
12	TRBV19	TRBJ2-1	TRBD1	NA	CASKTGPEEQFF	TGTGCCAGTAAGACAGGGCCCGAAGAGCAGTTCTTC
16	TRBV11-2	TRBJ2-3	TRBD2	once	CASSLRLAARTDTQYF	TGTGCCAGCAGCCTTCGACTAGCGGCTCGCACAGATACGCAGTATTTT
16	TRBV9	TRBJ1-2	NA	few	CASSTRMGGHGYGYTF	TGTGCCAGCAGCACCCGTATGGGGGGCCATGGCTATGGCTACACCTTC
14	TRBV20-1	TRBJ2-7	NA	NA	CSASHPSREYEQYF	TGCAGTGCTAGTCACCCTAGCCGGGAATACGAGCAGTACTTC
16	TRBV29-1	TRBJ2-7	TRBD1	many	CSVEAPNGRGPYEQYF	TGCAGCGTTGAAGCCCCTAATGGCAGGGGGCCCTACGAGCAGTACTTC
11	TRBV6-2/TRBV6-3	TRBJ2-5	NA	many	CASKLEETQYF	TGTGCCAGCAAACTTGAAGAGACCCAGTACTTC
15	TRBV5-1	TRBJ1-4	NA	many	CASSLETAESEKLFF	TGCGCCAGCAGCTTGGAGACAGCGGAGTCCGAAAAACTGTTTTTT
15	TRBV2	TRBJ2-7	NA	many	CASSVGREAPYEQYF	TGTGCCAGCAGTGTTGGGCGGGAAGCCCCCTACGAGCAGTACTTC
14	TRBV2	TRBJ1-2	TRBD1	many	CASSAGQGGYGYTF	TGTGCCAGCAGTGCCGGACAGGGGGGCTATGGCTACACCTTC
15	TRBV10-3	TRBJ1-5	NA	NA	CAISESTGVDQPQHF	TGTGCCATCAGTGAGTCGACGGGGGTCGATCAGCCCCAGCATTTT
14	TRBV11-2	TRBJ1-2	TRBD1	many	CASSSLTGNYGYTF	TGTGCCAGCAGCTCGTTGACAGGGAACTATGGCTACACCTTC
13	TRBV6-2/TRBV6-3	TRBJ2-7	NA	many	CASSYPGFGEQYF	TGTGCCAGCAGTTACCCCGGTTTTGGCGAGCAGTACTTC
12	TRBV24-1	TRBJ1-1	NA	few	CATSEVVAEAFF	TGTGCCACCAGTGAGGTAGTCGCTGAAGCTTTCTTT
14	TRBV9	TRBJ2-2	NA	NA	CASSPPRDTGELFF	TGTGCCAGCAGCCCCCCAAGGGATACCGGGGAGCTGTTTTTT
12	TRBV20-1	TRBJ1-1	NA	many	CSASTAFTEAFF	TGCAGTGCTAGTACAGCTTTCACTGAAGCTTTCTTT
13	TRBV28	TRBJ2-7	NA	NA	CASSFPTAYEQYF	TGTGCCAGCAGTTTCCCAACTGCATACGAGCAGTACTTC
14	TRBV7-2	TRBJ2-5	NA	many	CASSLARGQETQYF	TGTGCCAGCAGCTTAGCCCGGGGCCAAGAGACCCAGTACTTC
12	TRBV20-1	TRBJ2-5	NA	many	CSVGAPGETQYF	TGCAGTGTAGGGGCCCCGGGGGAGACCCAGTACTTC
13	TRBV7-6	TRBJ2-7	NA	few	CASSPLTGYEQYF	TGTGCCAGCAGCCCCCTAACAGGGTACGAGCAGTACTTC
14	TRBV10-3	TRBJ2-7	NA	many	CAISESGLYDEQYF	TGTGCCATCAGTGAGTCAGGACTTTATGACGAGCAGTACTTC
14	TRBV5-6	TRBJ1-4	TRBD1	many	CASSRKGAEEKLFF	TGTGCCAGCAGCCGGAAGGGGGCCGAAGAAAAACTGTTTTTT
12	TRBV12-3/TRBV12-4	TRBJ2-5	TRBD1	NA	CASSPIGGPADF	TGTGCCAGCAGCCCGATAGGGGGCCCGGCAGACTTC
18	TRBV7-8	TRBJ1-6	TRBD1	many	CASSLEGQGIFLSSPLHF	TGTGCCAGCAGCTTAGAAGGACAGGGGATCTTCCTGAGTTCACCCCTCCACTTT
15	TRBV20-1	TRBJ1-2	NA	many	CSARDLAPRNYGYTF	TGCAGTGCTAGAGATCTAGCTCCTCGAAACTATGGCTACACCTTC
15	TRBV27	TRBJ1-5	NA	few	CASTEIGGGNQPQHF	TGTGCCAGCACCGAAATCGGGGGAGGGAATCAGCCCCAGCATTTT
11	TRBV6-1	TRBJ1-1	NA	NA	CASSAGFEAFF	TGTGCCAGCAGCGCAGGGTTTGAAGCTTTCTTT
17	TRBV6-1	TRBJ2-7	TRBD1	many	CASLSPYGTGGSYEQYF	TGTGCCAGCCTATCTCCGTATGGGACAGGAGGATCCTACGAGCAGTACTTC
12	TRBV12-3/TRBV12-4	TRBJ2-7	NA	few	CASSLGDPGQYF	TGTGCCAGCAGCCTTGGGGACCCGGGGCAGTACTTC
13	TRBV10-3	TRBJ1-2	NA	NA	CAIKGVGVDGYTF	TGTGCCATCAAGGGGGTAGGGGTAGATGGCTACACCTTC
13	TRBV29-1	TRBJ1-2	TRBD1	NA	CSVEQTGNYGYTF	TGCAGCGTCGAACAGACAGGGAACTATGGCTACACCTTC
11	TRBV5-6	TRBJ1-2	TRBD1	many	CRVTGTYGYTF	TGTCGCGTGACAGGGACCTATGGCTACACCTTC
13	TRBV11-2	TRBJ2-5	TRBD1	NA	CASGRDREETQYF	TGTGCCAGCGGTAGGGACAGGGAGGAGACCCAGTACTTC
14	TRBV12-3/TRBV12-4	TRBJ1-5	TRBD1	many	CASRLGTGSQPQHF	TGTGCCAGCAGACTTGGGACAGGGAGCCAGCCCCAGCATTTT
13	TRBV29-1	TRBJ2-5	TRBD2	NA	CSVVRGGGGAQYF	TGCAGCGTTGTCCGGGGGGGTGGGGGTGCCCAGTACTTC
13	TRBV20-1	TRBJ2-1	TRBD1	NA	CSAWDRSYNEQFF	TGCAGTGCTTGGGACAGATCCTACAATGAGCAGTTCTTC